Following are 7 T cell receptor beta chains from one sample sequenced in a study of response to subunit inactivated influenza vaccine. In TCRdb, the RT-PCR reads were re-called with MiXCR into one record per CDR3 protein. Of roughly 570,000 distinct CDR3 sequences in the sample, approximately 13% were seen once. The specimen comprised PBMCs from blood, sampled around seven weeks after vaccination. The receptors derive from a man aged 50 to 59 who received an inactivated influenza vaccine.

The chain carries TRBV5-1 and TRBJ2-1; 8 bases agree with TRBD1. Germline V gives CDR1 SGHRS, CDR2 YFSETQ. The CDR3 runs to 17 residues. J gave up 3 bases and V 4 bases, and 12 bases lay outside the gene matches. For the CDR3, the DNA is TGCGCCAGCAGCGTGGGATTTGGACAGGGAGGCTACAATGAGCAGTTCTTC. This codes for CASSVGFGQGGYNEQFF.

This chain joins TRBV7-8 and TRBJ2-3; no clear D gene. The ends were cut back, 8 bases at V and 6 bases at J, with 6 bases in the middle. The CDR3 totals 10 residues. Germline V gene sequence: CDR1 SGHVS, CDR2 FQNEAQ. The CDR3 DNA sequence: TGTGCCAGCGTCGGGGATACGCAGTATTTT. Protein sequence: CASVGDTQYF.

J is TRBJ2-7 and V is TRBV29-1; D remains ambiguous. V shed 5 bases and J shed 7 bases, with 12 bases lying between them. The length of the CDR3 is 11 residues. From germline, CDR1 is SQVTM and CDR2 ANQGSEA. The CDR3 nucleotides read TGCAGCGTTTCGGCCGGATGGGAGCAGTACTTC. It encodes CSVSAGWEQYF.

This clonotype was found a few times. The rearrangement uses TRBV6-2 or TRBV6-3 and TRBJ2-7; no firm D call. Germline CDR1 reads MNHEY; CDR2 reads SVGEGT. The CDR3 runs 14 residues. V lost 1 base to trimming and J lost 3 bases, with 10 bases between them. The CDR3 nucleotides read TGTGCCAGCAGTTACTGGGCCGGCTACTACGAGCAGTACTTC. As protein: CASSYWAGYYEQYF.

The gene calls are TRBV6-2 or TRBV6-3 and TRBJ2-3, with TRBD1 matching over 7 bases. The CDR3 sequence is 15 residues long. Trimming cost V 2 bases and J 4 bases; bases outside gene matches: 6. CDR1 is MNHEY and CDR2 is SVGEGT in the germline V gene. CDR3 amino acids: CASSYLGTAPDTQYF. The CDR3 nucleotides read TGTGCCAGCAGTTACCTCGGGACAGCCCCAGATACGCAGTATTTT.

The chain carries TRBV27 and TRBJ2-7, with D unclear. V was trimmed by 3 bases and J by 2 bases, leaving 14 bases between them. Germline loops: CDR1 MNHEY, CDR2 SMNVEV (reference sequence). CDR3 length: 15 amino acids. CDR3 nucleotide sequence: TGTGCCAGCAGTTTTGGATCTAACCTCCCCTACGAGCAGTACTTC. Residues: CASSFGSNLPYEQYF.

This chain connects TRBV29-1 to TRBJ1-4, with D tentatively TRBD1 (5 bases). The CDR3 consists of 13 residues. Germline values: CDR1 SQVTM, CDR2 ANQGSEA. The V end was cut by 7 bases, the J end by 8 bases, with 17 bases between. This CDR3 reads CSGGSSTGEKLFF. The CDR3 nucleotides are TGCAGCGGGGGGAGTTCTACGGGAGAAAAACTGTTTTTT.